Listed here are 23 T cell receptor beta chains from one sample, sequenced in a study of blood T cells in healthy people across ages. A sample-barcoded 5' primer and a J-beta primer mix were used in a second PCR of roughly 7 to 11 cycles. Each CDR3 protein gets one entry after TCRdb re-called the 5' RACE reads with MiXCR. The table lists fewer than 1.5 million distinct CDR3 sequences, 35% to 45% of them singletons. Sequenced material: blood. Source of these receptors: a young woman in good health.

The V gene is TRBV6-5, the J gene TRBJ2-3; D gene uncertain. The CDR3 has 15 amino acids. The V end lost 5 bases, the J end lost 0 bases, and 12 bases lay between the germline ends. In germline, CDR1 is MNHEY, CDR2 SVGAGI. The CDR3, as DNA: TGTGCCAGCAGTATTGACCAGACTAGCACAGATACGCAGTATTTT. This codes for CASSIDQTSTDTQYF.

The chain joins TRBV20-1 to TRBJ2-3, with TRBD2 matching 16 bases. The CDR3 consists of 15 residues. Germline-derived CDR1 and CDR2 are DFQATT and SNEGSKA (reference sequence). Trimming took 5 bases from V and 5 from J; bases not matched to a gene: 4. CDR3 in DNA: TGCAGTGCTTCGGGACTAGCGGGAGGGGTAGATACGCAGTATTTT. It encodes CSASGLAGGVDTQYF.

The rearrangement links TRBV6-5 to TRBJ1-5; 9 bases map to TRBD1. The trim removed 6 bases at V and 6 bases at J, leaving 9 bases unmatched. Germline V gene lookup returns CDR1 MNHEY and CDR2 SVGAGI. The CDR3 covers 15 residues. The CDR3 protein is CASSPPGTGTQPQHF. The CDR3 nucleotides are TGTGCCAGCAGCCCTCCCGGGACAGGGACTCAGCCCCAGCATTTT.

The V call is TRBV20-1, the J call TRBJ2-7; 8 bases match TRBD2. Trimming cost V 1 base and J 3 bases; bases outside gene matches: 5. The length of the CDR3 is 14 residues. Germline V lookup: CDR1 DFQATT, CDR2 SNEGSKA (reference sequence). DNA for the CDR3: TGCAGTGCTAGAGCAAGCGGGGGAGGCTACGAGCAGTACTTC. Translation gives CSARASGGGYEQYF.

The V call is TRBV20-1, the J call TRBJ2-1; a weak D match, TRBD2 (6 bases). The length of the CDR3 is 14 residues. Trimming cost V 3 bases and J 4 bases, with 13 bases left between them. CDR1 and CDR2 (germline): DFQATT, SNEGSKA (reference sequence). CDR3 protein: CSARYAGLYNEQFF. The CDR3, as DNA: TGCAGTGCTAGGTACGCGGGGCTTTACAATGAGCAGTTCTTC.

This chain's CDR3 is CSAERLAGGETQYF. In nucleotides, the CDR3 is TGCAGTGCTGAACGACTAGCGGGAGGGGAGACCCAGTACTTC. V gene TRBV20-1 combines with J gene TRBJ2-5, with TRBD2 matching 14 bases. This CDR3 is 14 amino acids long. With V trimmed by 5 bases and J by 5 bases, 4 bases remained unmatched. CDR1 is DFQATT, CDR2 SNEGSKA, per germline (reference sequence).

This clonotype was counted ten times or more. The chain links TRBV28 to TRBJ2-7, with D unclear. Trimming took off 2 bases at V and 6 bases at J, with 11 bases between the two ends. CDR1 is MDHEN and CDR2 is SYDVKM in the germline V gene. The CDR3 length is 13 residues. The CDR3 reads CASSLAGPGEQYF. DNA of the CDR3: TGTGCCAGCAGTTTAGCTGGGCCCGGCGAGCAGTACTTC.

The chain recombines TRBV6-6 with TRBJ2-5; D might be TRBD1 (6 bases). The V gene lost 10 bases and the J gene lost 5 bases, with 17 bases spanning the gap. Germline CDR1 is MNHNY and CDR2 is SVGAGI (reference sequence). This CDR3 spans 13 amino acids. CDR3 sequence (DNA): TGTGCCACCATAAGGGGGTCTGGGGAGACCCAGTACTTC. This sequence encodes CATIRGSGETQYF.

This rearrangement joins TRBV27 to TRBJ2-1; 8 bases are shared with TRBD2. Germline assignment: CDR1 MNHEY and CDR2 SMNVEV (reference sequence). With V trimmed by 3 bases and J by 7 bases, 8 bases remained unmatched. This CDR3 has 15 amino acids. CDR3 residues: CASSFVRAGANEQFF. In nucleotides, the CDR3 is TGTGCCAGCAGTTTTGTTCGAGCGGGGGCGAATGAGCAGTTCTTC.

The sample holds a few counts of this clonotype. The junction departs from germline at one end; a sequencing error may be responsible. J is TRBJ2-1 and V is TRBV7-7; 9 nucleotides align to TRBD2. The length of the CDR3 is 15 residues. Germline V CDR1 and CDR2: SSHAT, FNYEAQ (reference sequence). The CDR3 DNA reads TGTGCTAGCAGCCCTGGACTAGCGAACAACAATGAGCAGTTCTTC. The encoded protein is CASSPGLANNNEQFF.

The rearrangement uses TRBV12-3 or TRBV12-4 and TRBJ2-1; D gene ambiguous. The CDR3 spans 12 residues. V lost 2 bases to trimming and J lost 4 bases, with 3 bases between them. The CDR3 DNA reads TGTGCCAGCAGTTTATGGTACAATGAGCAGTTCTTC. This encodes CASSLWYNEQFF.

This clonotype showed up just a few times. The chain recombines TRBV7-8 with TRBJ2-7; 8 nucleotides line up with TRBD2. Trimming removed 5 bases from V and 7 bases from J; junction bases left unmatched: 13. The CDR3 totals 15 residues. Germline CDR1 SGHVS, CDR2 FQNEAQ. This CDR3 reads CASSDHTGTRSEQYF. The CDR3 DNA sequence: TGTGCCAGCAGCGATCATACCGGGACTAGAAGTGAGCAGTACTTC.

The J gene is TRBJ2-1, the V gene TRBV6-1; TRBD2 agrees at 7 bases. After removal of 5 bases from V and 10 bases from J, the junction contained 5 bases not matched to a gene. This CDR3 has 12 amino acids. Germline V CDR1 and CDR2: MNHNS, SASEGT. CDR3 bases: TGTGCCAGCAGTAACTCACTAGCGGAGCAGTTCTTC. Amino acid sequence: CASSNSLAEQFF.

This chain uses TRBV20-1 with TRBJ2-3, with 11 bases matching TRBD2. Trimming removed 0 bases from V and 9 bases from J; junction bases left unmatched: 5. The CDR3 is made up of 14 amino acids. The V gene's germline CDR1 is DFQATT and CDR2 SNEGSKA (reference sequence). The chain's CDR3 is CSARDPSGGPTQYF. The CDR3 DNA reads as TGCAGTGCTAGAGATCCTAGCGGGGGGCCAACGCAGTATTTT.

The rearrangement uses TRBV4-1 and TRBJ2-2; D may correspond to TRBD1 or TRBD2 (6 bases each). The germline gives CDR1 MGHRA, CDR2 YSYEKL. V was pared by 6 bases and J by 0 bases, with 11 bases between. The CDR3 contains 15 residues. The CDR3 nucleotides read TGCGCCAGCAGACGGGGGACATCGAACACCGGGGAGCTGTTTTTT. This translates into CASRRGTSNTGELFF.

In the case of this clonotype: With a much larger clone just one base away, this may be a read error. In nucleotides, the CDR3 is TGTGCCAGCAGTGTGGGACAGGGGTACTACGAGCAGTACTTC. Its translation is CASSVGQGYYEQYF. The chain employs TRBV12-3 or TRBV12-4 and TRBJ2-5; 10 positions agree with TRBD1. TRBJ2-7 matches the DNA end more closely, so the J call is doubtful. This CDR3 has 14 amino acids.

Comments on this clonotype: This may stem from a read error, because a much larger clone lies one nucleotide away. The chain couples TRBV2 to TRBJ2-1, with D unclear. V lost 7 bases, J lost 10 bases, and 17 bases lay in between. Germline loops: CDR1 SNHLY, CDR2 FYNNEI. This CDR3 comprises 13 residues. The CDR3 loop is CASTSPLLEEQFF. The CDR3 coding sequence is TGTGCCAGCACGTCGCCCCTTTTGGAGGAGCAGTTCTTC.

In this sample, this clonotype turned up many times. V and J are TRBV7-9 and TRBJ2-3; no clear D. The V gene lost 5 bases and the J gene lost 4 bases, with 7 bases spanning the gap. Looked up from germline, CDR1 is SEHNR and CDR2 is FQNEAQ (reference sequence). The CDR3 sequence is 12 residues long. The CDR3 spells CASSLLPDTQYF. The CDR3 coding sequence is TGTGCCAGCAGCCTTTTACCAGATACGCAGTATTTT. Complete variable domain (other parts from reference TRBV7-9 and TRBJ2-3): DTGVSQNPRHKITKRGQNVTFRCDPISEHNRLYWYRQTLGQGPEFLTYFQNEAQLEKSRLLSDRFSAERPKGSFSTLEIQRTEQGDSAMYLCASSLLPDTQYFGPGTRLTVL.

The V and J genes are TRBV7-6 and TRBJ1-4; the D gene is possibly TRBD1 (5 bases). Germline V lookup: CDR1 SGHVS, CDR2 FNYEAQ. CDR3 length equals 16 residues. Trimming pared 4 bases from V and 3 bases from J, leaving 15 bases between. CDR3 coding DNA: TGTGCCAGCAGCTCAGCTCACGGGGCGGCTAATGAAAAACTGTTTTTT. Translated, it gives CASSSAHGAANEKLFF.

This clonotype was seen more than once but under ten times. The chain recombines TRBV5-6 with TRBJ2-7, with 12 nucleotides matching TRBD2. Trimming cost V 1 base and J 1 base; bases outside gene matches: 9. CDR1 is SGHDT and CDR2 is YYEEEE in the germline V gene. This CDR3 contains 18 residues. CDR3 sequence (DNA): TGTGCCAGCAGCTTGCTGGGACTAGCGGGCCGAAGGTCCTACGAGCAGTACTTC. Residues: CASSLLGLAGRRSYEQYF.

In this sample, this clonotype turned up once. The chain is built from TRBV6-1 and TRBJ2-5, with 13 bases matching TRBD2. The CDR3 has 17 amino acids. V lost 5 bases, J lost 11 bases, and 17 bases stayed unmatched. Germline V gene sequence: CDR1 MNHNS, CDR2 SASEGT. The CDR3 DNA follows: TGTGCCAGCAGTAATCCGGGACTAGCGGGAATCAACAATGAGCAGTACTTC. Residues: CASSNPGLAGINNEQYF.

This chain joins TRBV20-1 and TRBJ1-1; D perhaps matches TRBD1 (5 bases). Germline V lookup: CDR1 DFQATT, CDR2 SNEGSKA (reference sequence). The CDR3 is made up of 13 amino acids. The V end lost 6 bases, the J end lost 1 base, and 12 bases lay between the germline ends. In DNA form, the CDR3 reads TGCAGTGCCACTCCTGGGGCGAACACTGAAGCTTTCTTT. Protein: CSATPGANTEAFF.

This chain joins TRBV6-1 and TRBJ2-7; D possibly matches TRBD1 or TRBD2 (6 bases each). V was trimmed by 8 bases and J by 2 bases, leaving 13 bases between them. The CDR3 totals 13 residues. Per the germline V gene, CDR1 is MNHNS and CDR2 is SASEGT. CDR3 bases: TGTGCCAGCTGGAGGGGGGCACCCTACGAGCAGTACTTC. Encoded protein: CASWRGAPYEQYF.